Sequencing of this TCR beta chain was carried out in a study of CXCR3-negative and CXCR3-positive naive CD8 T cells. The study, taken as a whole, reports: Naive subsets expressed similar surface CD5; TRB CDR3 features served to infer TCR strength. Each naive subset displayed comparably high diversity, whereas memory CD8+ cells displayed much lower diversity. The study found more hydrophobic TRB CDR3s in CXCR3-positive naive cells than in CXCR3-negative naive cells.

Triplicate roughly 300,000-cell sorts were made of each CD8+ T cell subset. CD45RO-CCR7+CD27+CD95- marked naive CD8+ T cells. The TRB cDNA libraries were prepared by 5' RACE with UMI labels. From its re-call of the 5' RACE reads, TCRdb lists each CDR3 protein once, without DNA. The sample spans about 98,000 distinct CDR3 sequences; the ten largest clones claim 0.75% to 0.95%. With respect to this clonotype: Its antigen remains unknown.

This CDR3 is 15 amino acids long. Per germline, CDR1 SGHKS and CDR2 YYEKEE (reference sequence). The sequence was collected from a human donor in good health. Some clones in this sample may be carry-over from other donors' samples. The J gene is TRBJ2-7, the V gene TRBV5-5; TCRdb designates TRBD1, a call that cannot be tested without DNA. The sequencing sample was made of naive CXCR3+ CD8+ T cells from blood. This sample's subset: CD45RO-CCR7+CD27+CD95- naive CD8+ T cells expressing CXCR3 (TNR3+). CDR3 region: CASSVVETGGDEQYF.